This TCR beta chain stems from a study of shared clonotypes between healthy human individuals. Naive CD8 cells lacked CD45RO and underwent positive selection for CCR7, leaving out terminally differentiated effector memory CD45RA+ cells. The V end was cut by 1 base, the J end by 7 bases, with 20 bases between. CDR3 size: 17 residues. Per germline, CDR1 MNHNS and CDR2 SASEGT. Per sorted-subset replicate PCR, input was 200 to 250 ng DNA, representing roughly 30,000 T cell genomes. Original data processing: There were no quality scores in the junction-only immunoSEQ sequences, so filtering differed. Using immunoSEQ multiplex PCR, the repertoire was profiled, and TCRdb retains in-frame clones only, with some absent. Clonal size and the V and J genes are those of that table, whereas D and trimming came from the DNA. The table lists fewer than 1 million clones, about 96% of them singletons, with roughly 0.23% in the top ten.

V is TRBV6-1 and J is TRBJ1-5; D is unclear. This TCR derives from a man aged 30 to 39 in good health. Sequenced: naive CD8+ T cells sorted from blood. Here the CDR3 DNA reads TGTGCCAGCAGTGAAGTTGTCCGACGTTTGCGAATCCAGCCCCAGCATTTT. This gives the protein CASSEVVRRLRIQPQHF.